The 28 T cell receptor beta chains below were found in one sample sequenced in a study of T cells in Graves' hyperthyroidism and ophthalmopathy. Amplified regions were TCR beta CDR3 sequences from RNA transcripts. HTBI primers were employed in a first-round RT-PCR of the TCR CDR3. TCRdb processed the multiplex PCR reads anew with MiXCR; each CDR3 protein has one entry. The sample holds about 640,000 distinct CDR3 sequences; less than 25% are singletons and the top ten take roughly a third. The sequenced material came from blood. Receptors were obtained from a man aged 30 to 45 with Graves' ophthalmopathy.

This clonotype came up many times. The rearrangement joins TRBV28 to TRBJ2-7; D is ambiguous. Germline CDR1 and CDR2: MDHEN and SYDVKM. The CDR3 totals 12 residues. V was clipped by 6 bases and J by 3 bases, with 9 bases between them. The CDR3 sequence: CASRKGLYEQYF. For the CDR3, the DNA is TGTGCCAGCAGGAAAGGGCTCTACGAGCAGTACTTC.

This clonotype was detected many times. This chain uses TRBV20-1 with TRBJ1-5; D not certain. Germline V gene sequence: CDR1 DFQATT, CDR2 SNEGSKA (reference sequence). The CDR3 length is 13 residues. Trimming removed 2 bases from V and 5 bases from J, with 10 bases in between. The DNA for the CDR3 is TGCAGTGCTAGAAAGGAAGTTGATCAGCCCCAGCATTTT. Translated, it gives CSARKEVDQPQHF.

The CDR3 reads CASSSGTPETLFF. The DNA for the CDR3 is TGCGCCAGCAGCAGTGGGACACCCGAGACCCTGTTTTTT. This rearrangement joins TRBV4-1 to TRBJ2-2; D perhaps matches TRBD1 (6 bases). Germline V lookup: CDR1 MGHRA, CDR2 YSYEKL. Trimming removed 5 bases from V and 14 bases from J, with 18 bases in between. This CDR3 contains 13 residues.

This clonotype has at least ten counts. This chain connects TRBV3-1 to TRBJ2-1; 7 bases line up with TRBD2. With 7 bases clipped from V and 8 bases from J, the junction kept 11 bases outside the gene matches. This CDR3 is built from 14 residues. Germline-derived CDR1 and CDR2 are LGHDT and YNNKEL (reference sequence). CDR3 sequence: CASTAAREIYEQFF. CDR3 DNA sequence: TGTGCCAGCACAGCAGCGCGGGAGATCTATGAGCAGTTCTTC.

The rearrangement uses TRBV6-2 or TRBV6-3 and TRBJ2-1; no clear D gene. The V gene's germline CDR1 is MNHEY and CDR2 SVGEGT. The CDR3 loop spans 13 amino acids. V dropped 6 bases and J dropped 6 bases, with 12 bases sitting between them. The CDR3 reads CASSDTSPNEQFF. In nucleotides, the CDR3 is TGTGCCAGCAGCGACACTTCTCCCAATGAGCAGTTCTTC.

The chain recombines TRBV7-9 with TRBJ2-2; no reliable D call. CDR1 and CDR2 from the germline V gene are SEHNR and FQNEAQ (reference sequence). The CDR3 length is 12 residues. Trimming stripped 5 bases from V and 4 bases from J, with 5 bases between. The CDR3 coding sequence is TGTGCCAGCAGCGCACCCACCGGGGAGCTGTTTTTT. Its translation is CASSAPTGELFF.

This clonotype was seen repeatedly, ten times or more. This chain connects TRBV12-3 or TRBV12-4 to TRBJ1-2; unclear D gene. The germline V and J ends were trimmed by 6 bases and 2 bases, with 10 bases remaining between them. CDR3 size: 13 residues. The CDR3 sequence: CASSGDRNYGYTF. As DNA, the CDR3 is TGTGCCAGCAGCGGAGACCGAAACTATGGCTACACCTTC.

This chain joins TRBV27 and TRBJ1-5; a weak D match, TRBD1 (5 bases). Trimming took off 0 bases at V and 5 bases at J, with 17 bases between the two ends. Germline CDR1 and CDR2: MNHEY and SMNVEV (reference sequence). The CDR3 sequence is 17 residues long. Here the CDR3 reads CASSLSPPGAADQPQHF. The CDR3 DNA follows: TGTGCCAGCAGTTTATCCCCTCCCGGGGCAGCCGATCAGCCCCAGCATTTT.

The rearrangement links TRBV29-1 to TRBJ2-1; a weak D match, TRBD2 (5 bases). The CDR3 length is 11 residues. V lost 3 bases to trimming and J lost 8 bases, with 8 bases between them. Germline loops: CDR1 SQVTM, CDR2 ANQGSEA. The CDR3 DNA is TGCAGCGTTGAGCCGGAGGATGAGCAGTTCTTC. It codes for CSVEPEDEQFF.

This clonotype was detected only a few times. V usage is TRBV3-1 and J usage is TRBJ2-7; D might be TRBD1 or TRBD2, each matching 5 bases. The CDR3 loop spans 16 amino acids. V gave up 1 base and J gave up 4 bases, with 17 bases separating them. Germline CDR1 is LGHDT and CDR2 is YNNKEL (reference sequence). CDR3 loop: CASSQAGPPAPYEQYF. In DNA form, the CDR3 reads TGTGCCAGCAGCCAAGCGGGACCCCCGGCACCGTACGAGCAGTACTTC.

The chain joins TRBV7-9 to TRBJ2-5, with TRBD1 matching over 7 bases. Germline V gives CDR1 SEHNR, CDR2 FQNEAQ (reference sequence). The J segment lost 1 base and the V segment lost 1 base, leaving 6 bases of the junction unmatched. The CDR3 is made up of 16 amino acids. The CDR3 spells CASSLGRGPSQETQYF. The CDR3 DNA sequence: TGTGCCAGCAGCTTAGGAAGGGGGCCGTCCCAAGAGACCCAGTACTTC.

This clonotype was recorded at least ten times. The genes are TRBV6-1 and TRBJ1-1, with unresolved D. The CDR3 is 11 residues long. The V end lost 7 bases, the J end lost 2 bases, and 5 bases lay between the germline ends. Germline CDR1 and CDR2: MNHNS and SASEGT. The CDR3 sequence is CASIVNTEAFF. CDR3 DNA: TGTGCCAGCATCGTAAACACTGAAGCTTTCTTT.

In this sample, this clonotype turned up a few times. The CDR3 nucleotides read TGTGCCAGCAGCCAGACGGATTACACAGGGTCCTACGAGCAGTACTTC. Its translation: CASSQTDYTGSYEQYF. The chain has TRBV4-2 and TRBJ2-7, with D perhaps TRBD1 (6 bases). Germline values: CDR1 LGHNA, CDR2 YNFKEQ. With 3 bases removed from V and 1 base from J, the gap between germline ends came to 16 bases. The CDR3 loop spans 16 amino acids.

This chain joins TRBV4-1 and TRBJ2-3, with D unresolved. The V end was cut by 1 base, the J end by 2 bases, with 7 bases between. Looked up from germline, CDR1 is MGHRA and CDR2 is YSYEKL. This CDR3 is built from 14 residues. The CDR3 spells CASSQGRFTDTQYF. The CDR3 region has the DNA TGCGCCAGCAGCCAAGGACGCTTCACAGATACGCAGTATTTT.

The table lists this clonotype with a few counts. The rearrangement uses TRBV5-1 and TRBJ1-6; 8 positions agree with TRBD1. Germline-derived CDR1 and CDR2 are SGHRS and YFSETQ. The CDR3 is 15 residues long. V lost 4 bases, J lost 11 bases, and 11 bases stayed unmatched. The CDR3 spells CASSTGQGSSPPLHF. Here the CDR3 DNA reads TGCGCCAGCAGCACCGGACAGGGATCCTCGCCACCCCTCCACTTT.

This clonotype appeared a few times. CDR3 in DNA: TGTGCCAGCCTAACGACAGGGGGCGAAAAACTGTTTTTT. Its translation: CASLTTGGEKLFF. The rearrangement links TRBV7-9 to TRBJ1-4; 10 nucleotides line up with TRBD1. This CDR3 is 13 amino acids long. V lost 8 bases and J lost 8; bases outside the gene matches: 5. Germline-derived CDR1 and CDR2 are SEHNR and FQNEAQ (reference sequence). Complete variable domain (other parts from reference TRBV7-9 and TRBJ1-4): DTGVSQNPRHKITKRGQNVTFRCDPISEHNRLYWYRQTLGQGPEFLTYFQNEAQLEKSRLLSDRFSAERPKGSFSTLEIQRTEQGDSAMYLCASLTTGGEKLFFGSGTQLSVL.

Written as DNA, the CDR3 is TGTGCCAGCAGCCGAGAACTGAGGTGGGCAGGGGAAGGCTATGGCTACACCTTC. Protein product: CASSRELRWAGEGYGYTF. The J gene is TRBJ1-2, the V gene TRBV11-2; a weak D match, TRBD1 (6 bases). CDR3 length: 18 amino acids. Trimming pared 5 bases from V and 4 bases from J, leaving 26 bases between. Germline CDR1 reads SGHAT; CDR2 reads FQNNGV.

This clonotype was recorded at least ten times. The genes are TRBV5-1 and TRBJ2-7; possible D gene TRBD1, 6 bases. Germline CDR1 SGHRS, CDR2 YFSETQ. The CDR3 is made up of 15 amino acids. The ends were cut back, 5 bases at V and 0 bases at J, with 15 bases in the middle. In DNA form, the CDR3 reads TGCGCCAGCAGAGCGGTATCAGGGGACTCCTACGAGCAGTACTTC. Translating gives CASRAVSGDSYEQYF.

This clonotype was observed a handful of times. The genes are TRBV2 and TRBJ2-3; D unresolved. V was trimmed by 0 bases and J by 3 bases, leaving 10 bases between them. The CDR3 covers 15 residues. Germline CDR1 is SNHLY and CDR2 is FYNNEI. CDR3 loop: CASSEALTWTDTQYF. As DNA, the CDR3 is TGTGCCAGCAGTGAAGCGCTTACATGGACAGATACGCAGTATTTT.

CDR3 in amino acids: CASSRTPGLETQYF. The DNA of the CDR3 is TGTGCCAGCAGCCGCACCCCTGGGCTGGAGACCCAGTACTTC. This chain joins TRBV9 and TRBJ2-5; no definite D call. Trimming cost V 4 bases and J 5 bases, with 15 bases left between them. CDR1 is SGDLS and CDR2 is YYNGEE in the germline V gene. There are 14 residues in the CDR3. The full variable domain, rest sourced from reference TRBV9 and TRBJ2-5, is DSGVTQTPKHLITATGQRVTLRCSPRSGDLSVYWYQQSLDQGLQFLIQYYNGEERAKGNILERFSAQQFPDLHSELNLSSLELGDSALYFCASSRTPGLETQYFGPGTRLLVL.

There are a few counts of this clonotype. CDR3 loop: CASTSKPGRASTDTQYF. CDR3 coding DNA: TGTGCCAGCACCAGTAAACCCGGGCGGGCTAGCACAGATACGCAGTATTTT. The rearrangement joins TRBV2 to TRBJ2-3, with a weak D call TRBD2 (5 bases). The CDR3 consists of 17 residues. Trimming removed 7 bases from V and 0 bases from J, with 20 bases in between. From germline, CDR1 is SNHLY and CDR2 FYNNEI.

V and J are TRBV4-3 and TRBJ1-1; no definite D call. The CDR3 has 16 amino acids. Germline-derived CDR1 and CDR2 are LGHNA and YSLEER. The V end lost 0 bases, the J end lost 0 bases, and 11 bases lay between the germline ends. In DNA, the CDR3 is TGCGCCAGCAGCCAAGAGTTTAGGAGCCTGAACACTGAAGCTTTCTTT. Its protein product is CASSQEFRSLNTEAFF.

This clonotype was recorded at least ten times. The V and J genes are TRBV28 and TRBJ2-5, with D perhaps TRBD1 (5 bases). Per germline, CDR1 MDHEN and CDR2 SYDVKM. The germline V and J ends were trimmed by 5 bases and 7 bases, with 14 bases remaining between them. This CDR3 is 13 amino acids long. CDR3 sequence (DNA): TGTGCCAGCAGTAGTATCTTAGGGGTGACCCAGTACTTC. This sequence encodes CASSSILGVTQYF.

The J gene is TRBJ1-5, the V gene TRBV7-8; 7 nucleotides line up with TRBD1. The V segment lost 5 bases and the J segment 5 bases; nucleotides outside the gene matches: 15. CDR3 length: 17 amino acids. Per the germline V gene, CDR1 is SGHVS and CDR2 is FQNEAQ. CDR3 sequence (DNA): TGTGCCAGCAGCCGAACGGACAGGAGGTCAAACGATCAGCCCCAGCATTTT. Protein product: CASSRTDRRSNDQPQHF. The entire variable domain, with the rest obtained from reference TRBV7-8 and TRBJ1-5, is as follows: GAGVSQSPRYKVAKRGQDVALRCDPISGHVSLFWYQQALGQGPEFLTYFQNEAQLDKSGLPSDRFFAERPEGSVSTLKIQRTQQEDSAVYLCASSRTDRRSNDQPQHFGDGTRLSIL.

This clonotype was observed many times. The chain uses TRBV3-1 and TRBJ2-1, with no clear D. Trimming took off 3 bases at V and 1 base at J, with 10 bases between the two ends. CDR1 is LGHDT and CDR2 is YNNKEL in the germline V gene (reference sequence). The CDR3 covers 15 residues. CDR3 DNA: TGTGCCAGCAGCCACCCGGACCAGTCCTACAATGAGCAGTTCTTC. Translated: CASSHPDQSYNEQFF.

The chain links TRBV6-5 to TRBJ1-2; possible D gene TRBD1, 5 bases. Looked up from germline, CDR1 is MNHEY and CDR2 is SVGAGI. There are 14 residues in the CDR3. With 0 bases removed from V and 4 bases from J, the gap between germline ends came to 9 bases. The CDR3 region has the DNA TGTGCCAGCAGTTACTCCGGGGGTGGCTATGGCTACACCTTC. Its protein is CASSYSGGGYGYTF.

The V call is TRBV11-2, the J call TRBJ2-7; the D call may be TRBD1 or TRBD2 (6 bases each). The CDR3 loop spans 15 amino acids. The ends were cut back, 5 bases at V and 1 base at J, with 15 bases in the middle. Per the germline V gene, CDR1 is SGHAT and CDR2 is FQNNGV. Here the CDR3 reads CASSRGATPSYEQYF. The CDR3 region has the DNA TGTGCCAGCAGCAGGGGGGCCACACCTTCCTACGAGCAGTACTTC.

This clonotype has just a few counts. V and J are TRBV9 and TRBJ2-3; TRBD2 matches 9 bases. With V trimmed by 2 bases and J by 5 bases, 9 bases remained unmatched. This CDR3 contains 16 residues. The germline V gene has CDR1 SGDLS and CDR2 YYNGEE. The CDR3 DNA reads TGTGCCAGCAGCGTGGGCGCTAGCGGGAAGGTAGATACGCAGTATTTT. This gives the protein CASSVGASGKVDTQYF.